This entry concerns a single T cell receptor beta chain. Methods used by the authors: Reference gene primer amplification yielded estimated nucleated cell counts. Sequencing was performed with immunoSEQ multiplex PCR; in TCRdb, only in-frame clones are kept and a portion is missing. D and trimming were read from the DNA, whereas the V and J calls and clone size are those reported in that table. Of roughly 70,000 clones in the sample, about 80% were seen once. This entry belongs to a study of blood T cell repertoires in COVID-19. Background on the study: Samples of COVID-19 (acute and convalescent) were obtained from the United States, Italy and Spain. Sources were T cells, B-cell-depleted T cells, or PBMCs; the material itself was cDNA or gDNA.

The sample taken for sequencing was peripheral blood. The source is a man between 65 and 79 years old who had recovered from COVID-19.

The CDR3 coding sequence is TGTGCCAGCCGGGCCGACAGGGGGCTCGGGGTTGGAGATTCCATTGAAGCTTTCTTT. This translates into CASRADRGLGVGDSIEAFF. The genes are TRBV9 and TRBJ1-1; 10 bases map to TRBD1. V dropped 7 bases and J dropped 7; count of bases not matched to a gene: 25. This CDR3 comprises 19 residues. CDR1 SGDLS and CDR2 YYNGEE come from the germline V gene. Combining the CDR3 with reference TRBV9 and TRBJ1-1 gives the whole variable domain DSGVTQTPKHLITATGQRVTLRCSPRSGDLSVYWYQQSLDQGLQFLIQYYNGEERAKGNILERFSAQQFPDLHSELNLSSLELGDSALYFCASRADRGLGVGDSIEAFFGQGTRLTVV.